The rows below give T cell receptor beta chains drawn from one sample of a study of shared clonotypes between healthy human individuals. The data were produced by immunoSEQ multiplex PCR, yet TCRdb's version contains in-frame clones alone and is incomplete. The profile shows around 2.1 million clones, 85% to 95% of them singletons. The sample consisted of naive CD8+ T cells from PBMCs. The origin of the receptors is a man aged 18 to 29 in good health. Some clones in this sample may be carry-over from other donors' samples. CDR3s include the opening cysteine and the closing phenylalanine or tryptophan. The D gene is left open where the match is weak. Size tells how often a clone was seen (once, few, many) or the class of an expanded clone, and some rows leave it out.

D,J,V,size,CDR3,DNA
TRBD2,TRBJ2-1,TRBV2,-,CARPRGTSGSNEQFF,TGTGCCAGGCCACGAGGGACTAGCGGGAGCAATGAGCAGTTCTTC
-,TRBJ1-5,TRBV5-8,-,CASSKVLSNQPQHF,TGTGCCAGCAGTAAGGTGTTGAGCAATCAGCCCCAGCATTTT
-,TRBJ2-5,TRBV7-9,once,CASSLVGQGETQYF,TGTGCCAGCAGCTTAGTTGGTCAGGGAGAGACCCAGTACTTC
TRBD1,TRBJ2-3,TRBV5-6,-,CASSRQGDTQYF,TGTGCCAGCAGCCGACAGGGAGATACGCAGTATTTT
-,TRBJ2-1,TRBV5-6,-,CASSSQPGLINNEQFF,TGTGCCAGCAGCTCCCAACCGGGACTTATTAACAATGAGCAGTTCTTC
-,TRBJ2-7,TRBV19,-,CASSEGEVYEQYF,TGTGCCAGTAGTGAGGGGGAGGTCTACGAGCAGTACTTC
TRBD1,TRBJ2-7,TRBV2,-,CATLDGTDYF,TGTGCCACCCTGGACGGGACAGACTACTTC
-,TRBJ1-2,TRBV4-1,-,CASSQGPSNYGYTF,TGCGCCAGCAGCCAAGGACCATCAAACTATGGCTACACCTTC
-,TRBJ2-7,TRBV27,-,CASSSGTESYEQYF,TGTGCCAGCAGTTCAGGGACCGAGTCCTACGAGCAGTACTTC
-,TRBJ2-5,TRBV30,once,CAWEEPKTSVAQYF,TGTGCCTGGGAAGAACCAAAAACGTCGGTGGCCCAGTACTTC
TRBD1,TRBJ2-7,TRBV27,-,CASSFSSGDRVYEQYF,TGTGCCAGCAGTTTCTCTTCGGGGGACAGGGTCTACGAGCAGTACTTC
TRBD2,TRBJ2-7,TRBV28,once,CASSLLGLAYEQYF,TGTGCCAGCAGTTTACTTGGACTAGCCTACGAGCAGTACTTC
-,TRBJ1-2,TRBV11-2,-,CASSLPGLDYGYTF,TGTGCCAGCAGCTTACCGGGCCTGGACTATGGCTACACCTTC
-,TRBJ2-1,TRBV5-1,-,CASMGVSHNEQFF,TGCGCCAGCATGGGAGTGAGCCACAATGAGCAGTTCTTC
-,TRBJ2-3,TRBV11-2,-,CASSLNFRGTDTQYF,TGTGCCAGCAGCTTAAATTTTCGGGGCACAGATACGCAGTATTTT